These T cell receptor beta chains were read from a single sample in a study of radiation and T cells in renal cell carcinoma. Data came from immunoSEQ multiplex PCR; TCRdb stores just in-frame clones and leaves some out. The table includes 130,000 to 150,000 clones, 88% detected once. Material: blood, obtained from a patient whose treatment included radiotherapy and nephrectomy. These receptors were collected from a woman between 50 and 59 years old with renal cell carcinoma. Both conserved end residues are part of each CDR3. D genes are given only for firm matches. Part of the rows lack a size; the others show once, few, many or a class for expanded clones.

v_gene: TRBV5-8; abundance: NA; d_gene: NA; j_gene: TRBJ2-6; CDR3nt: TGTGCCAGCAGCCGCCAAGGACTCGTCGGGGCCAACGTCCTGACTTTC; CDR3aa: CASSRQGLVGANVLTF
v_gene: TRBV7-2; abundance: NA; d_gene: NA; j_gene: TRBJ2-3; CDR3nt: TGTGCCAGCAGCCTCACTCAGGGCTCAGATACGCAGTATTTT; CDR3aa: CASSLTQGSDTQYF
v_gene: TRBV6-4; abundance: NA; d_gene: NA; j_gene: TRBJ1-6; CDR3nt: TGTGCCAGCGGGGAACAGAGGAATTCACCCCTCCACTTT; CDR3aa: CASGEQRNSPLHF
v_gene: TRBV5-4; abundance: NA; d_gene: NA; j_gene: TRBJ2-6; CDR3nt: TGTGCCAGCAGCTCAACCTGGAGGCGGGCTGGGGCCAACGTCCTGACTTTC; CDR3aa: CASSSTWRRAGANVLTF
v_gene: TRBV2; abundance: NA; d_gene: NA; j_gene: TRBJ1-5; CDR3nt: TGTGCCAGCAGTGAAGAAGGTACCTACTATCAGCCCCAGCATTTT; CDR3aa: CASSEEGTYYQPQHF
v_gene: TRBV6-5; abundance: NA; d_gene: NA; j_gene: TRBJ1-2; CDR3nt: TGTGCCACTAAGGAAGGGAACTATGGCTACACCTTC; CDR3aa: CATKEGNYGYTF
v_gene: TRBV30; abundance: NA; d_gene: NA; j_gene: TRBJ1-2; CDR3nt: TGTGCCTGGAGTGCCAGGGCTAGTACGTATGGCTACACCTTC; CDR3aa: CAWSARASTYGYTF
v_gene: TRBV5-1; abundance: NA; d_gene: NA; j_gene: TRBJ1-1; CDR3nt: TGCGCCAGCAGCTTGGATTCTAGGGGTGGGAACACTGAAGCTTTCTTT; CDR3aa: CASSLDSRGGNTEAFF
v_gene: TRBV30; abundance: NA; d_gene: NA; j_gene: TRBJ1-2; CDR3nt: TGTGCCTGGAGTGAACAATTTAACTATGGCTACACCTTC; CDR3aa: CAWSEQFNYGYTF
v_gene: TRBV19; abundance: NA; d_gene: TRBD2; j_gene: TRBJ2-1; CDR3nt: TGTGCCAGTAGTGCCCAAGCGGGGGGGAATCCTGAGCAGTTCTTC; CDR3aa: CASSAQAGGNPEQFF
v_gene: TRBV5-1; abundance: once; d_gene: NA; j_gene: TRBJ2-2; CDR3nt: TGCGCCAGCAGCTTGGCACTGGGAATTCAGGCCGGGGAGCTGTTTTTT; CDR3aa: CASSLALGIQAGELFF
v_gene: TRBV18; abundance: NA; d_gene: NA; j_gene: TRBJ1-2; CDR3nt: TGTGCCAGCTCACCACCTTCCTGGAACGGGTACGGCTACACCTTC; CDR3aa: CASSPPSWNGYGYTF
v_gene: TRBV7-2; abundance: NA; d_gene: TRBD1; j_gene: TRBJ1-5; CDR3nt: TGTGCCAGCAGCTTAGACAGGGGGGGTCAGCCCCAGCATTTT; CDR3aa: CASSLDRGGQPQHF
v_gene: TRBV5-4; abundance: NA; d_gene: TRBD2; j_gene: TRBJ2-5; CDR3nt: TGTGCCAGCAGCCTAGCGGGGGCGTCTGAGACCCAGTACTTC; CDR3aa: CASSLAGASETQYF
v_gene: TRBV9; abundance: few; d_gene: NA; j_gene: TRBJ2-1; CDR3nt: TGTGCCAGCAGCGTAGCGGGAAATGAGCAGTTCTTC; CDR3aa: CASSVAGNEQFF
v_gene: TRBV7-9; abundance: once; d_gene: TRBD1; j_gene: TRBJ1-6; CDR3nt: TGTGCCAGCAGCCCAGGACAGGGCGGGCCCTATAATTCACCCCTCCACTTT; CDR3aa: CASSPGQGGPYNSPLHF
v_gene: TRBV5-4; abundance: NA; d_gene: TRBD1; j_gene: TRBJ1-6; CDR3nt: TGTGCCAGCAGCAACCCTGGGACAGGGGGGACTTCACCCCTCCACTTT; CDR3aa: CASSNPGTGGTSPLHF
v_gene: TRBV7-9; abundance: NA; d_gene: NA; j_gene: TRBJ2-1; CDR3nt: TGTGCCAGCAGCTTTACCTACAATGAGCAGTTCTTC; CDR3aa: CASSFTYNEQFF
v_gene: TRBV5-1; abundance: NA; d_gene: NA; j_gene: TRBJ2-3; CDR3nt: TGCGCCAGCAGCTTGGCAGGGGTGAGCACAGATACGCAGTATTTT; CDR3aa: CASSLAGVSTDTQYF
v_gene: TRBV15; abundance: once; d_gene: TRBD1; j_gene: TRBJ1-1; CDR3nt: TGTGCCACCAGCCTAAACAGGGGGCTGTGGACTGAAGCTTTCTTT; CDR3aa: CATSLNRGLWTEAFF
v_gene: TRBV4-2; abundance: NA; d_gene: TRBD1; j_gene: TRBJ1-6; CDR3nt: TGTGCCAGCAGCCAATACCGGGACAGGGTGTCACCCCTCCACTTT; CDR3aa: CASSQYRDRVSPLHF
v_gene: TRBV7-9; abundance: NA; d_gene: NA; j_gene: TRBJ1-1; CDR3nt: TGTGCCAGCAGCTCCCTTATGAACACTGAAGCTTTCTTT; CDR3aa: CASSSLMNTEAFF
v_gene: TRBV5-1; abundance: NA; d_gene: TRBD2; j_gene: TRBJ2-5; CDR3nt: TGCGCCAGCAGCTTCTCTAGCGGGGAAGAGACCCAGTACTTC; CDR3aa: CASSFSSGEETQYF
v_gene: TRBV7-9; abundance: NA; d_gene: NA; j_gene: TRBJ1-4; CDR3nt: TGTGCCAGCAGCTTGGGGAGAGAAAAACTGTTTTTT; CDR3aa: CASSLGREKLFF
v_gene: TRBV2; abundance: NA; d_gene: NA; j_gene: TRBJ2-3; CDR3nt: TGTGCCATCGGGACTTTCGGGGATACGCAGTATTTT; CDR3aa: CAIGTFGDTQYF
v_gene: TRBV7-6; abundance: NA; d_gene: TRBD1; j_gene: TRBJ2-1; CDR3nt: TGTGCCAGCAGCAGGGACAGAGCTATCAATGAGCAGTTCTTC; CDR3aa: CASSRDRAINEQFF
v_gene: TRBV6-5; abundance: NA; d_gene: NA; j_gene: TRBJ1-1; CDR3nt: TGTGCCAGCAGATCGGACGCACTTGAAGCTTTCTTT; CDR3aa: CASRSDALEAFF
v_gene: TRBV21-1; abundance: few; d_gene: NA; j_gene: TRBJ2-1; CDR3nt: TGTGCCAGCAGCAAAGTAGAGAGGGAGGGCAATGAGCAGTTCTTC; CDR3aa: CASSKVEREGNEQFF
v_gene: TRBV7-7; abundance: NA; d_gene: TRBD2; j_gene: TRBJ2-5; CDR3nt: TGTGCTAGCAGCCCTAAGGGTAGCGGGGGGAAATACCAAGAGACCCAGTACTTC; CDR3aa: CASSPKGSGGKYQETQYF
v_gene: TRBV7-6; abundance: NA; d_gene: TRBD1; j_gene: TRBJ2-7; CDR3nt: TGTGCCAGCAGCTTAGCAAGGGGGACAGGCGAGCAGTACTTC; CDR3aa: CASSLARGTGEQYF
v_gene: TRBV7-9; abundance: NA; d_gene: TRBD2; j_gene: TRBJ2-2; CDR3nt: TGTGCCAGCACCACCCCGGGGGCGGGGGGGCCAACCGGGGAGCTGTTTTTT; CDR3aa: CASTTPGAGGPTGELFF